These T cell receptor beta chains were read from a single sample in a study of high-grade serous ovarian cancer treatment subgroups. The data were produced by immunoSEQ multiplex PCR, yet TCRdb's version contains in-frame clones alone and is incomplete. The data hold about 6,800 clones, with approximately 79% observed a single time. Specimen: tumor tissue. The receptors stem from a human donor with high-grade serous ovarian cancer. The CDR3 runs from the conserved cysteine through the conserved F or W. A D gene is named only where the DNA matches it firmly. Some rows have no size entry. The others give once, few or many, or a class for an expanded clone.

.	once	13	TRBJ2-5	TRBV10-1	CASSEGVAETQYF	TGCGCCAGCAGTGAAGGGGTAGCAGAGACCCAGTACTTC
TRBD2	.	16	TRBJ2-1	TRBV18	CASSVLAGGLDNEQFF	TGTGCCAGCTCAGTCCTAGCGGGGGGTTTGGACAATGAGCAGTTCTTC
TRBD2	.	16	TRBJ2-1	TRBV5-1	CASSSTSGGEPQGQFF	TGCGCCAGCAGCTCGACTAGCGGGGGGGAACCGCAGGGGCAGTTCTTC
.	few	13	TRBJ2-7	TRBV7-6	CASRQGGGSEQYF	TGTGCCAGCAGACAAGGGGGTGGGTCCGAGCAGTACTTC
TRBD1	.	15	TRBJ1-1	TRBV5-6	CASSFGTGMNTEAFF	TGTGCCAGCAGCTTTGGGACAGGGATGAACACTGAAGCTTTCTTT
.	.	13	TRBJ2-5	TRBV4-1	CASSLGPLETQYF	TGCGCCAGCAGTTTGGGGCCCCTGGAGACCCAGTACTTC
TRBD2	once	15	TRBJ2-3	TRBV6-1	CATSLGGGSTDTQYF	TGTGCCACCTCCCTGGGCGGGGGGAGCACAGATACGCAGTATTTT
.	.	14	TRBJ1-1	TRBV5-1	CASSKDGEVTEAFF	TGCGCCAGCAGCAAGGACGGTGAGGTTACTGAAGCTTTCTTT
.	.	13	TRBJ1-2	TRBV6-1	CASSRDSEGGYTF	TGTGCCAGCAGCCGTGACTCTGAGGGAGGCTACACCTTC
.	.	12	TRBJ1-3	TRBV4-3	CASSQEGRTIYF	TGCGCCAGCAGCCAAGAGGGCAGGACCATATATTTT
.	few	16	TRBJ2-2	TRBV5-1	CASFEDGPMDTGELFF	TGCGCCAGCTTCGAAGATGGGCCCATGGACACCGGGGAGCTGTTTTTT
TRBD1	.	16	TRBJ1-1	TRBV27	CASSSPRTGGGTEAFF	TGTGCCAGCAGTTCCCCCCGGACAGGGGGCGGCACTGAAGCTTTCTTT
.	.	16	TRBJ2-7	TRBV21-1	CASSKVVVSPPYEQYF	TGTGCCAGCAGCAAAGTTGTAGTCTCTCCTCCCTACGAGCAGTACTTC
TRBD2	.	17	TRBJ2-2	TRBV7-2	CASSLGLAGVNTGELFF	TGTGCCAGCAGCTTAGGGTTAGCGGGGGTCAACACCGGGGAGCTGTTTTTT
.	.	13	TRBJ1-5	TRBV4-3	CASSQEVDQPQHF	TGCGCCAGCAGCCAAGAAGTGGATCAGCCCCAGCATTTT
.	once	15	TRBJ1-3	TRBV6-6	CASSFLGASGNTIYF	TGTGCCAGCAGTTTCCTTGGGGCTTCTGGAAACACCATATATTTT
.	.	15	TRBJ2-3	TRBV6-4	CATAAGGDATDTQYF	TGTGCCACCGCGGCGGGCGGGGACGCGACAGATACGCAGTATTTT
TRBD1	.	14	TRBJ1-6	TRBV7-3	CASSNTASDRELHF	TGTGCCAGCAGTAATACAGCCTCGGACAGGGAGCTCCACTTT
TRBD2	once	15	TRBJ2-2	TRBV5-6	CASRRLAGGRRELFF	TGTGCCAGCAGGCGACTAGCGGGGGGGCGCAGGGAGCTGTTTTTT
TRBD1	.	15	TRBJ1-6	TRBV9	CASSGAADRGLTLHF	TGTGCCAGCAGCGGAGCCGCGGACAGGGGACTCACCCTCCACTTT
TRBD1	.	15	TRBJ1-5	TRBV6-1	CASSESKQGYVAQHF	TGTGCCAGCAGTGAATCGAAACAGGGGTATGTGGCCCAGCATTTT
TRBD1	.	15	TRBJ2-7	TRBV19	CASSDTGGSLYEQYF	TGTGCCAGTAGTGACACAGGGGGATCTCTCTACGAGCAGTACTTC
.	few	14	TRBJ1-1	TRBV9	CASSPETVDTEAFF	TGTGCCAGCAGCCCGGAGACAGTGGACACTGAAGCTTTCTTT
.	.	13	TRBJ1-2	TRBV11-2	CASSLLFNYGYTF	TGTGCCAGCAGCCTCCTTTTTAACTATGGCTACACCTTC
.	few	13	TRBJ1-1	TRBV9	CASSVGASNEAFF	TGTGCCAGCAGCGTAGGAGCCTCTAATGAAGCTTTCTTT
TRBD2	.	15	TRBJ2-3	TRBV6-4	CASSLSGGAGDTQYF	TGTGCCAGCAGTCTTAGCGGGGGGGCTGGAGATACGCAGTATTTT
TRBD2	once	16	TRBJ2-3	TRBV9	CASSARSGTSGDTQYF	TGTGCCAGCAGCGCACGTTCCGGGACTAGCGGAGATACGCAGTATTTT
.	.	14	TRBJ1-2	TRBV2	CASSEARGRGGYTF	TGTGCCAGCAGTGAAGCCAGGGGTAGAGGCGGCTACACCTTC
TRBD1	.	18	TRBJ2-3	TRBV7-8	CASSLDSGRGRGTDTQYF	TGTGCCAGCAGCTTAGATTCTGGCAGGGGGCGCGGCACAGATACGCAGTATTTT
.	few	14	TRBJ1-1	TRBV5-4	CASSLVGGGTEAFF	TGTGCCAGCAGCTTGGTCGGCGGAGGGACTGAAGCTTTCTTT